These 14 T cell receptor beta chains share one sample of origin, sequenced in a study of cytomegalovirus exposure and HLA in healthy donors. The PCR was carried out with 60 Vbeta primers and 13 Jbeta primers. The data were produced by immunoSEQ multiplex PCR, yet TCRdb's version contains in-frame clones alone and is incomplete. The table lists about 79,000 clones. The sequencing input was PBMCs. The receptors come from a man aged 30-40 years in good health and CMV-seronegative.

By frequency, this clone is medium-sized (0.01 to 0.1%). This specimen includes other DNA sequences encoding the same CDR3. This chain joins TRBV9 and TRBJ2-1; TRBD2 matches 14 bases. Germline V gene data show CDR1 as SGDLS and CDR2 as YYNGEE. V shed 4 bases, J shed 9 bases, and the junction held 9 bases outside the gene matches. CDR3 size: 16 residues. This CDR3 reads CASSPFGLAGGGEQFF. The DNA of the CDR3 is TGTGCCAGCAGCCCTTTTGGACTAGCGGGAGGAGGTGAGCAGTTCTTC.

The chain has TRBV29-1 and TRBJ1-4; D is undetermined. V lost 2 bases and J 3 bases, leaving 7 bases between the germline ends. The CDR3 is 13 residues long. Germline-derived CDR1 and CDR2 are SQVTM and ANQGSEA. In DNA, the CDR3 is TGCAGCGTTGAAATGGCAGCTAATGAAAAACTGTTTTTT. Its translation: CSVEMAANEKLFF. Complete variable domain (other parts from reference TRBV29-1 and TRBJ1-4): SAVISQKPSRDICQRGTSLTIQCQVDSQVTMMFWYRQQPGQSLTLIATANQGSEATYESGFVIDKFPISRPNLTFSTLTVSNMSPEDSSIYLCSVEMAANEKLFFGSGTQLSVL.

The chain is built from TRBV5-4 and TRBJ2-7, with 9 bases matching TRBD1. V lost 4 bases, J lost 3 bases, and 5 bases stayed unmatched. The germline V gene has CDR1 SGHNT and CDR2 YYREEE (reference sequence). The CDR3 consists of 14 residues. In DNA form, the CDR3 reads TGTGCCAGCAGCGCGGACAGGGGATTCTACGAGCAGTACTTC. Protein product: CASSADRGFYEQYF.

The genes are TRBV19 and TRBJ2-3, with D uncertain. The CDR3 totals 16 residues. V gave up 2 bases and J gave up 6 bases, with 18 bases separating them. CDR1 is LNHDA, CDR2 SQIVND, per germline (reference sequence). The CDR3 region has the DNA TGTGCCAGTAGTATAATCTTCCGTTCAATAGCCGATACGCAGTATTTT. Encoded protein: CASSIIFRSIADTQYF.

The chain couples TRBV4-1 to TRBJ2-7; tentatively, D is TRBD1 (6 bases). CDR3 length equals 17 residues. Germline V lookup: CDR1 MGHRA, CDR2 YSYEKL. V lost 4 bases, J lost 3 bases, and 22 bases lay in between. This CDR3 is CASSRSPGTRIDYEQYF. CDR3 DNA: TGCGCCAGCAGCCGATCCCCCGGGACACGGATCGACTACGAGCAGTACTTC.

This chain uses TRBV23-1 with TRBJ2-7; D is perhaps TRBD1 (5 bases). TRBV23-1 is an open reading frame whose function is uncertain. The CDR3 spans 13 residues. The V end was cut by 7 bases, the J end by 4 bases, with 14 bases between. CDR3 in DNA: TGCGCCAGCAATCCCAGGGTCAGGTACGAGCAGTACTTC. It is translated as CASNPRVRYEQYF.

The chain is built from TRBV5-1 and TRBJ2-3; 14 bases are shared with TRBD2. J was trimmed by 1 base and V by 4 bases; bases with no gene match: 2. Germline values: CDR1 SGHRS, CDR2 YFSETQ. The CDR3 runs to 16 residues. CDR3 sequence: CASSPGLAGGTDTQYF. The CDR3, as DNA: TGCGCCAGCAGCCCGGGACTAGCGGGGGGCACAGATACGCAGTATTTT.

V gene TRBV4-1 combines with J gene TRBJ2-1; 12 nucleotides agree with TRBD2. There are 17 residues in the CDR3. Germline CDR1 reads MGHRA; CDR2 reads YSYEKL. After removal of 4 bases from V and 2 bases from J, the junction contained 6 bases not matched to a gene. This CDR3 is CASSRLAGVGTYNEQFF. In nucleotides, the CDR3 is TGCGCCAGCAGCCGACTAGCGGGAGTAGGGACCTACAATGAGCAGTTCTTC.

V usage is TRBV5-1 and J usage is TRBJ2-5, with 8 bases matching TRBD1. The CDR3 runs to 15 residues. Germline V CDR1 and CDR2: SGHRS, YFSETQ. V shed 1 base, J shed 4 bases, and the junction held 6 bases outside the gene matches. The CDR3, as DNA: TGCGCCAGCAGCTTGACGGGACAGGACATAGAGACCCAGTACTTC. Amino acid sequence: CASSLTGQDIETQYF.

The genes are TRBV7-3 and TRBJ2-3, with 7 bases aligning to TRBD1. This CDR3 is 15 amino acids long. CDR1 is SGHTA, CDR2 FQGTGA, per germline. With V trimmed by 3 bases and J by 2 bases, 5 bases remained unmatched. CDR3 coding DNA: TGTGCCAGCAGCTTTGGGACAGAGGACACAGATACGCAGTATTTT. It translates to CASSFGTEDTDTQYF.

The chain links TRBV30 to TRBJ1-2; D is unclear. This CDR3 spans 14 amino acids. Per the germline V gene, CDR1 is GTSNPN and CDR2 is SVGIG (reference sequence). V lost 4 bases, J lost 6 bases, and 18 bases lay in between. CDR3 nucleotide sequence: TGTGCCTGGATTGGGGTGGGAGGGAATGATGGCTACACCTTC. It translates to CAWIGVGGNDGYTF.

This chain joins TRBV7-8 and TRBJ2-7; 7 nucleotides agree with TRBD1. V was pared by 2 bases and J by 2 bases, with 9 bases of the junction left unmatched. This CDR3 spans 16 amino acids. CDR1 is SGHVS, CDR2 FQNEAQ, per germline. CDR3 loop: CASSLRNSGTAYEQYF. In DNA form, the CDR3 reads TGTGCCAGCAGCTTAAGGAACTCCGGGACAGCCTACGAGCAGTACTTC.

This chain links TRBV4-3 with TRBJ2-7, with 9 bases fitting TRBD2. This CDR3 comprises 16 residues. Germline trimming cut 0 bases from V and 4 bases from J; bases unmatched to any gene: 7. The germline gives CDR1 LGHNA, CDR2 YSLEER. The CDR3: CASSQDGPTSGYEQYF. The CDR3 DNA reads TGCGCCAGCAGCCAAGATGGTCCGACTAGCGGATACGAGCAGTACTTC.

V gene TRBV6-5 combines with J gene TRBJ2-7; the match to TRBD1 covers 8 bases. The junction had 15 bases not matched to a gene; V was cut back by 7 bases and J by 7 bases. The germline V gene encodes CDR1 MNHEY and CDR2 SVGAGI. The CDR3 has 15 residues. The CDR3 region has the DNA TGTGCCAGCAAACCCTACCGGACAGGGCCTACAGAGCAGTACTTC. It codes for CASKPYRTGPTEQYF.